The present T cell receptor beta chain was sequenced within a study of cytomegalovirus exposure and HLA in healthy donors. Overall study findings and caveats: Accurate prediction of most subjects' HLA-A and HLA-B alleles from TCR beta sequences was reported. The classifier reportedly diagnosed cytomegalovirus status with high sensitivity and specificity.

CDR1 is GTSNPN and CDR2 is SVGIG in the germline V gene (reference sequence). CDR3 length: 11 amino acids. V lost 4 bases, J lost 6 bases, and 7 bases lay in between. With 60 Vbeta and 13 Jbeta primers, the PCR was carried out. Original data processing: A later analysis counted 80 million or so unique TCR beta chains, some 11 million shared. Produced via immunoSEQ multiplex PCR; TCRdb's table is partial and in-frame only. For V, J and clone size, that table is used; D and trimming come from the DNA. The top ten hold 1.9% of the sample, which has 120,000 or so clones, approximately 15% seen once. With respect to this clone: Its cognate antigen is unknown.

The sequence derives from a woman between 18 and 29 years old in good health and CMV-seronegative. Material for sequencing was PBMCs. The chain uses TRBV30 and TRBJ2-1, with a possible D match to TRBD1 (5 bases). CDR3 bases: TGTGCCTGGACAGGGCTCAATGAGCAGTTCTTC. This gives the protein CAWTGLNEQFF.